A selection of T cell receptor beta chains follows, all from one sample in a study of CD8 T cells in ankylosing spondylitis. TCRdb processed the 5' RACE reads anew with MiXCR; each CDR3 protein has one entry. The data hold about 480,000 distinct CDR3 sequences, with roughly a sixth observed a single time. Sequencing input: blood, either unsorted or a sorted T cell fraction (not recorded which). Receptor source: a male donor with ankylosing spondylitis. Each CDR3 is given with its conserved first and last residue. A D gene is named only where the DNA matches it firmly. Not every row has a clone size; where given, it reads once, few, many or a size class.

V	D	J	size	DNA	CDR3
TRBV7-9	-	TRBJ1-5	few	TGTGCCAGCAGCCAAGACCTTCAGCCCCAGCATTTT	CASSQDLQPQHF
TRBV20-1	TRBD1	TRBJ2-5	few	TGCAGTGCGAGAGAGAGCCGGGACAGGTGGGCGGCCCAAGAGACCCAGTACTTC	CSARESRDRWAAQETQYF
TRBV5-5	TRBD2	TRBJ2-5	-	TGTGCCAGCAGTCGTAGCGGGAGTGTTTGGGAGACCCAGTACTTC	CASSRSGSVWETQYF
TRBV6-2/TRBV6-3	-	TRBJ2-7	-	TGTGCCAGCATCAAGGGGAACGTTGACTACGAGCAGTACTTC	CASIKGNVDYEQYF
TRBV20-1	-	TRBJ2-1	-	TGCAGTGCTACCCCAGAAATTACGGATGAGCAGTTCTTC	CSATPEITDEQFF
TRBV6-2/TRBV6-3	-	TRBJ2-5	-	TGTGCCAGCAGTTACTTCACTAGCCAAGAGACCCAGTACTTC	CASSYFTSQETQYF
TRBV27	TRBD2	TRBJ2-5	-	TGTGCCAGCCGGGGCGGGAGGGTAATCCCGTACCAAGAGACCCAGTACTTC	CASRGGRVIPYQETQYF
TRBV30	-	TRBJ2-3	-	TGTGCCTGGAGCCGGGGCACAGATACGCAGTATTTT	CAWSRGTDTQYF
TRBV7-2	TRBD2	TRBJ2-2	-	TGTGCCAGCAGCTTAGCGCTAAGGCTAGCGGATTACACCGGGGAGCTGTTTTTT	CASSLALRLADYTGELFF
TRBV13	-	TRBJ2-1	many	TGTGCCAGCAGCAAACAGGGTTACAATGAGCAGTTCTTC	CASSKQGYNEQFF
TRBV4-1	-	TRBJ2-7	few	TGCGCCAGCAGCCAAGAGGGTTGGACAGTTAGCTCCTACGAGCAGTACTTC	CASSQEGWTVSSYEQYF
TRBV3-1	TRBD1	TRBJ2-5	few	TGTGCCAGCAGGGGACAGGGAAAACAAGAGACCCAGTACTTC	CASRGQGKQETQYF
TRBV12-3/TRBV12-4	-	TRBJ2-5	few	TGTGCCAGCAGTTTAGGACAGACGGGGGAGACCCAGTACTTC	CASSLGQTGETQYF
TRBV5-1	TRBD1	TRBJ1-1	-	TGCGCCAGCAGCTTGGGGGACAGATACAACACTGAAGCTTTCTTT	CASSLGDRYNTEAFF
TRBV9	-	TRBJ1-3	-	TGTGCCAGCAGCGTAGTGGGCTCTGGAAACACCATATATTTT	CASSVVGSGNTIYF
TRBV12-3/TRBV12-4	TRBD2	TRBJ2-7	many	TGTGCCAGCAGTTCGGGACTAGCGGGATCCTCCTACGAGCAGTACTTC	CASSSGLAGSSYEQYF
TRBV12-3/TRBV12-4	-	TRBJ1-1	-	TGTGCCAGCAGTTCCGTCGGGGGGGGGAAGGGCACTGAAGCTTTCTTT	CASSSVGGGKGTEAFF
TRBV20-1	-	TRBJ1-1	many	TGCAGTGCTAGAGCGGGGGTGACGAACACTGAAGCTTTCTTT	CSARAGVTNTEAFF
TRBV2	TRBD1	TRBJ2-3	-	TGTGCCAGCAGACCCGGGACAGGGTGGGTGGATACGCAGTATTTT	CASRPGTGWVDTQYF
TRBV7-2	-	TRBJ1-2	few	TGTGCCAGCAGCTATGACAGTAACTATGGCTACACCTTC	CASSYDSNYGYTF
TRBV6-1	TRBD2	TRBJ2-7	-	TGTGCCAGCGGAGCGGGGAGCCCAGTTGGGGGGCAGTACTTC	CASGAGSPVGGQYF
TRBV7-8	TRBD1	TRBJ1-5	few	TGTGCCAGCAGGGACAGGGGGGGGGTCAGCAATCAGCCCCAGCATTTT	CASRDRGGVSNQPQHF
TRBV18	-	TRBJ1-1	-	TGTGCCAGCTCACCAGGGGCTCCTGGACGGCAGAACACTGAAGCTTTCTTT	CASSPGAPGRQNTEAFF
TRBV18	-	TRBJ2-1	-	TGTGCCAGCTCACCATACCGGGACACTGAGCAGTTCTTC	CASSPYRDTEQFF
TRBV5-5	-	TRBJ2-7	few	TGTGCCAGCAGCTTGGCCCGAGCAGAGCCCTACGAGCAGTACTTC	CASSLARAEPYEQYF
TRBV7-9	TRBD2	TRBJ2-7	-	TGTGCCAGCAGCTCACACCCAGCGGGAGTCGTCTACGAGCAGTACTTC	CASSSHPAGVVYEQYF
TRBV5-1	TRBD1	TRBJ1-1	many	TGCGCCAGCAGCTTCGGCACGACAGGGCGGAACACTGAAGCTTTCTTT	CASSFGTTGRNTEAFF
TRBV18	-	TRBJ2-2	-	TGTGCCAGCGGACCGACGGGCACCGGGGAGCTGTTTTTT	CASGPTGTGELFF
TRBV2	-	TRBJ2-2	many	TGTGCCAGCAGGGAGACAGCCTCGAACACCGGGGAGCTGTTTTTT	CASRETASNTGELFF
TRBV10-3	-	TRBJ2-2	-	TGTGCCATCGGGCAGGTGAACACCGGGGAGCTGTTTTTT	CAIGQVNTGELFF
TRBV29-1	-	TRBJ2-3	-	TGCAGTGTCGGGACCGATTACACAGATACGCAGTATTTT	CSVGTDYTDTQYF
TRBV7-2	-	TRBJ1-2	-	TGTGCCAGCAGCTTAGCGGATTTACTTACCCAGGGCGGGGGCTACACCTTC	CASSLADLLTQGGGYTF
TRBV3-1	-	TRBJ2-4	few	TGTGCCAGCAGCCTCAGGACGTCAGCCAAAAACATTCAGTACTTC	CASSLRTSAKNIQYF